The 23 T cell receptor beta chains presented below share a single source sample, sequenced in a study of T cell responses to AZD1222 COVID-19 vaccine. The protocol was immunoSEQ multiplex PCR, while the TCRdb copy is restricted to in-frame clones and leaves out a portion. The table records roughly 120,000 clones, 80% to 95% of them present only once. The sequences come from peripheral blood, collected 28 days after the second AZD1222 dose. These receptors came from an adult who received the AZD1222 COVID-19 vaccine.

This clone was seen a few times. V gene TRBV6-5 combines with J gene TRBJ2-1; 7 bases are shared with TRBD2. The J segment lost 8 bases and the V segment lost 5 bases, leaving 12 bases of the junction unmatched. The CDR3 spans 15 residues. Germline CDR1 MNHEY, CDR2 SVGAGI. Here the CDR3 reads CASSQTGGGHYEQFF. The CDR3 region has the DNA TGTGCCAGCAGTCAAACAGGCGGGGGTCATTATGAGCAGTTCTTC.

The chain uses TRBV28 and TRBJ2-7, with 9 bases matching TRBD2. Germline V gene lookup returns CDR1 MDHEN and CDR2 SYDVKM. The CDR3 contains 14 residues. V lost 4 bases to trimming and J lost 5 bases; unmatched junction nucleotides: 6. DNA of the CDR3: TGTGCCAGCAGTTCTAGCGGGGATTTCGACGAGCAGTACTTC. This encodes CASSSSGDFDEQYF.

The chain employs TRBV4-1 and TRBJ2-1; D perhaps matches TRBD2 (5 bases). The CDR3 sequence is 15 residues long. CDR1 is MGHRA and CDR2 is YSYEKL in the germline V gene. The V end lost 1 base, the J end lost 6 bases, and 13 bases lay between the germline ends. The CDR3 loop reads CASSQAGYLTNEQFF. In nucleotides, the CDR3 is TGCGCCAGCAGCCAAGCGGGGTACCTCACCAATGAGCAGTTCTTC.

The rearrangement joins TRBV6-4 to TRBJ2-1, with D possibly TRBD2 on 6 matching bases. V was cut by 3 bases and J by 1 base, with 10 bases left in between. The germline gives CDR1 MRHNA, CDR2 SNTAGT. CDR3 size: 15 residues. CDR3 loop: CASSELAESYNEQFF. In DNA, the CDR3 is TGTGCCAGCAGTGAATTAGCGGAATCCTACAATGAGCAGTTCTTC.

The chain uses TRBV5-4 and TRBJ1-6; D might be TRBD1 (6 bases). Deletions cut 4 bases from V and 8 bases from J, with 13 bases between. The V gene's germline CDR1 is SGHNT and CDR2 YYREEE (reference sequence). The CDR3 is 14 residues long. DNA for the CDR3: TGTGCCAGCAGCCTGGGGGGGGGCGATTCACCCCTCCACTTT. Its translation: CASSLGGGDSPLHF.

The chain recombines TRBV7-9 with TRBJ2-1; D is perhaps TRBD1 (5 bases). V lost 1 base to trimming and J lost 7 bases, with 11 bases between them. Looked up from germline, CDR1 is SEHNR and CDR2 is FQNEAQ (reference sequence). The CDR3 runs 14 residues. DNA for the CDR3: TGTGCCAGCAGCTTAGAGGGGATATGGAATGAGCAGTTCTTC. It is translated as CASSLEGIWNEQFF.

J is TRBJ1-1 and V is TRBV4-1, with 7 bases identical to TRBD1. V lost 0 bases to trimming and J lost 3 bases; unmatched junction nucleotides: 13. The CDR3 consists of 18 residues. The germline V gene encodes CDR1 MGHRA and CDR2 YSYEKL. CDR3 coding DNA: TGCGCCAGCAGCCAAGATATGGAAGCGACAGGGATAGACACTGAAGCTTTCTTT. It yields the protein CASSQDMEATGIDTEAFF.

The chain couples TRBV2 to TRBJ1-5; no definite D call. The CDR3 is 15 residues long. V gave up 6 bases and J gave up 0 bases, with 12 bases separating them. Germline assignment: CDR1 SNHLY and CDR2 FYNNEI. CDR3: CASRSGGFSNQPQHF. CDR3 sequence (DNA): TGTGCCAGCAGGTCTGGAGGGTTTAGCAATCAGCCCCAGCATTTT.

The chain joins TRBV6-5 to TRBJ2-1; 9 nucleotides line up with TRBD1. CDR3 size: 14 residues. J gave up 6 bases and V 6 bases, and 6 bases lay outside the gene matches. Germline V gene lookup returns CDR1 MNHEY and CDR2 SVGAGI. CDR3 amino acids: CASSPQGARNEQFF. The DNA for the CDR3 is TGTGCCAGCAGCCCACAGGGGGCCCGCAATGAGCAGTTCTTC.

This rearrangement joins TRBV7-9 to TRBJ2-2; 7 positions match TRBD1. The CDR3 sequence is 14 residues long. Germline V lookup: CDR1 SEHNR, CDR2 FQNEAQ (reference sequence). The ends lost 1 base at V and 6 bases at J; junction bases unmatched: 2. The CDR3 is CASSLGQGSGELFF. The CDR3 nucleotides read TGTGCCAGCAGCTTAGGACAGGGCTCCGGGGAGCTGTTTTTT.

This chain uses TRBV3-1 (or the pseudogene TRBV3-2) with TRBJ1-2; D call uncertain. Looked up from germline, CDR1 is LGHDT and CDR2 is YNNKEL (reference sequence). V was cut by 1 base and J by 8 bases, with 8 bases left in between. The CDR3 spans 12 residues. CDR3 nucleotides: TGTGCCAGCAGCCAAGCGAACGGCGGCTACACCTTC. Amino acid sequence: CASSQANGGYTF.

This chain connects TRBV4-1 to TRBJ2-3; 8 bases map to TRBD2. Losses at the gene ends were 1 base for V and 2 bases for J; bases not matched to a gene: 8. Germline V gene sequence: CDR1 MGHRA, CDR2 YSYEKL. The CDR3 is made up of 17 amino acids. CDR3 nucleotides: TGCGCCAGCAGCCAAGGAGACTGGCGGGGGGACACAGATACGCAGTATTTT. It yields the protein CASSQGDWRGDTDTQYF.

The CDR3, as DNA: TGTGCCAGCAGCGCTTCTGCTAGCGTAGGCTACGAGCAGTACTTC. Its protein product is CASSASASVGYEQYF. The chain joins TRBV2 to TRBJ2-7; D is possibly TRBD2 (6 bases). Trimming stripped 6 bases from V and 3 bases from J, with 18 bases between. Germline V CDR1 and CDR2: SNHLY, FYNNEI. The CDR3 is 15 amino acids.

The chain carries TRBV5-1 and TRBJ2-7; tentative D call: TRBD1 (5 bases). Germline CDR1 and CDR2: SGHRS and YFSETQ. The V end lost 2 bases, the J end lost 3 bases, and 15 bases lay between the germline ends. The CDR3 runs to 15 residues. CDR3 protein: CASSLPGNSGYEQYF. The CDR3 coding sequence is TGCGCCAGCAGCTTACCAGGGAATTCGGGCTACGAGCAGTACTTC. The complete variable domain, with remaining parts taken from reference TRBV5-1 and TRBJ2-7, reads KAGVTQTPRYLIKTRGQQVTLSCSPISGHRSVSWYQQTPGQGLQFLFEYFSETQRNKGNFPGRFSGRQFSNSRSEMNVSTLELGDSALYLCASSLPGNSGYEQYFGPGTRLTVT.

This chain joins TRBV6-2 or TRBV6-3 and TRBJ2-1, with 10 bases lining up with TRBD2. V shed 0 bases and J 4 bases; nucleotides not matched to a gene: 6. This CDR3 is 17 amino acids long. Germline V gene data show CDR1 as MNHEY and CDR2 as SVGEGT. In DNA form, the CDR3 reads TGTGCCAGCAGTTACTCGAAGGGACTAGCGAATTACAATGAGCAGTTCTTC. It is translated as CASSYSKGLANYNEQFF.

The chain recombines TRBV2 with TRBJ2-6; D is possibly TRBD1 (6 bases). This CDR3 has 16 amino acids. V was trimmed by 6 bases and J by 0 bases, leaving 12 bases between them. The germline V gene encodes CDR1 SNHLY and CDR2 FYNNEI. The CDR3 loop reads CASRAGESSGANVLTF. For the CDR3, the DNA is TGTGCCAGCAGGGCAGGGGAAAGCTCTGGGGCCAACGTCCTGACTTTC.

The chain is built from TRBV23-1 and TRBJ2-7, with TRBD1 matching over 7 bases. TRBV23-1 is an ORF, and what it does is uncertain. This CDR3 has 15 amino acids. V trimming: 3 bases; J trimming: 6 bases; junction bases outside the gene matches: 11. The CDR3 bases are TGCGCCAGCAGTCACCAGCGGACAGGCGGAGTCGAGCAGTACTTC. Protein sequence: CASSHQRTGGVEQYF.

This clone was observed a single time. This chain connects TRBV4-2 to TRBJ1-2; unclear D gene. This CDR3 is built from 13 residues. Trimming left V 0 bases short and J 7 bases short, with 9 bases between. Germline V CDR1 and CDR2: LGHNA, YNFKEQ. Here the CDR3 DNA reads TGTGCCAGCAGCCAAGATGTAGGGAGTGGCTACACCTTC. Translating gives CASSQDVGSGYTF.

The chain couples TRBV7-9 to TRBJ1-2, with D tentatively TRBD1 (5 bases). The germline V gene encodes CDR1 SEHNR and CDR2 FQNEAQ (reference sequence). The V end was cut by 1 base, the J end by 4 bases, with 10 bases between. The CDR3 totals 14 residues. CDR3 coding DNA: TGTGCCAGCAGCTTAGGGGGGACGGCCTATGGCTACACCTTC. It encodes CASSLGGTAYGYTF.

This clone was counted a single time. This chain links TRBV6-5 with TRBJ1-2; 8 nucleotides line up with TRBD1. V lost 4 bases to trimming and J lost 6 bases; unmatched junction nucleotides: 7. CDR3 size: 14 residues. Germline V gene lookup returns CDR1 MNHEY and CDR2 SVGAGI. CDR3 in DNA: TGTGCCAGCAGTTTGGCAGGGGGCGTTCATGGCTACACCTTC. It encodes CASSLAGGVHGYTF.

The chain couples TRBV7-6 to TRBJ2-1; TRBD1 is a possible D gene (7 bases). The CDR3 is made up of 15 amino acids. Germline assignment: CDR1 SGHVS and CDR2 FNYEAQ. Trimming cost V 1 base and J 2 bases, with 9 bases left between them. CDR3 coding DNA: TGTGCCAGCAGCTTAGGCAGGGGGGCCTACAATGAGCAGTTCTTC. Amino acid sequence: CASSLGRGAYNEQFF.

The chain is built from TRBV15 and TRBJ2-5; D remains ambiguous. V dropped 4 bases and J dropped 2 bases, with 20 bases sitting between them. CDR1 and CDR2 (germline): LNHNV, YYDKDF (reference sequence). CDR3 size: 17 residues. CDR3 sequence: CATSTELAPRLQETQYF. DNA for the CDR3: TGTGCCACCAGCACCGAGTTAGCCCCCAGACTGCAAGAGACCCAGTACTTC.

The genes are TRBV5-1 and TRBJ2-1; D might be TRBD1 or TRBD2, each matching 5 bases. The CDR3 covers 14 residues. Looked up from germline, CDR1 is SGHRS and CDR2 is YFSETQ. V was shortened by 0 bases and J by 6 bases, with 10 bases between the two germline ends. The CDR3 reads CASSLDRDGNEQFF. In DNA, the CDR3 is TGCGCCAGCAGCTTGGACCGGGACGGCAATGAGCAGTTCTTC.